This TCR beta chain was obtained from a study of glioma-infiltrating T cells. Regarding the study as a whole: Non-neoplastic patients had below-expected tissue-blood divergence, while all gliomas exceeded expectation.

The iRepertoire nested amplicon-rescue multiplex PCR amplified TCR alpha and beta CDR3s from RNA. For one-step reverse transcription and amplification, about 90-450 ng of tissue mRNA or PBMC total RNA was used. MiXCR was run by TCRdb on the multiplex PCR reads, yielding one entry per CDR3 protein. The table has a few hundred thousand distinct CDR3 sequences, approximately 42% seen once; the top ten hold approximately 12%. This clonotype was observed a few times. Its antigen is still unknown. This TCR was sampled from a human donor with low-grade glioma or glioblastoma, undergoing nonglioma brain surgery, or in good health (not recorded which). The material sequenced was glioma tissue, nonneoplastic brain tissue, or PBMCs (not recorded which).

The CDR3 sequence: CASSLVAWIAGIDNEQFF. As DNA, the CDR3 is TGTGCCAGCAGCTTAGTCGCATGGATAGCGGGAATAGACAATGAGCAGTTCTTC. J is TRBJ2-1 and V is TRBV7-9; 8 bases are shared with TRBD2. V lost 1 base, J lost 5 bases, and 13 bases stayed unmatched. Germline V CDR1 and CDR2: SEHNR, FQNEAQ (reference sequence). The CDR3 extends over 18 amino acids.